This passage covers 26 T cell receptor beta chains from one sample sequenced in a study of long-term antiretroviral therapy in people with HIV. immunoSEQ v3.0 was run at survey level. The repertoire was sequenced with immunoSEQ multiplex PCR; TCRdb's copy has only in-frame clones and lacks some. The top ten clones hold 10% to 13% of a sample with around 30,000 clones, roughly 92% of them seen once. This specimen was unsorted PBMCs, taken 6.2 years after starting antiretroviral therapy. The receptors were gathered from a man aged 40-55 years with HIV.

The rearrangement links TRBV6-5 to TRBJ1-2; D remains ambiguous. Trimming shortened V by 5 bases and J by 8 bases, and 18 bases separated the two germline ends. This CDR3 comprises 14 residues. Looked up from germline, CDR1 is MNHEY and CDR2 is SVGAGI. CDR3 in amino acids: CASSPSWQALGYTF. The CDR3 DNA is TGTGCCAGCAGTCCCTCTTGGCAGGCGCTAGGCTACACCTTC.

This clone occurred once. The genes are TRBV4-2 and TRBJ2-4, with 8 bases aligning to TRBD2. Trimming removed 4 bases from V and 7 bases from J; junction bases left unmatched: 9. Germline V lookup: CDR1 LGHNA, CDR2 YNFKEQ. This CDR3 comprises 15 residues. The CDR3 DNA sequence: TGTGCCAGCAGCCCGACGGGACTAGGATACAACATTCAGTACTTC. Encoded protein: CASSPTGLGYNIQYF.

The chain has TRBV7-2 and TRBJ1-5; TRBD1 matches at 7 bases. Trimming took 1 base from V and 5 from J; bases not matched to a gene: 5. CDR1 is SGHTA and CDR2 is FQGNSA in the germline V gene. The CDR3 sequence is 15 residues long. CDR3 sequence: CASSLEGTGDQPQHF. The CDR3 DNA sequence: TGTGCCAGCAGCTTAGAGGGCACAGGGGATCAGCCCCAGCATTTT. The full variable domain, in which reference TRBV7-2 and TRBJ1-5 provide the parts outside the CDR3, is GAGVSQSPSNKVTEKGKDVELRCDPISGHTALYWYRQSLGQGLEFLIYFQGNSAPDKSGLPSDRFSAERTGGSVSTLTIQRTQQEDSAVYLCASSLEGTGDQPQHFGDGTRLSIL.

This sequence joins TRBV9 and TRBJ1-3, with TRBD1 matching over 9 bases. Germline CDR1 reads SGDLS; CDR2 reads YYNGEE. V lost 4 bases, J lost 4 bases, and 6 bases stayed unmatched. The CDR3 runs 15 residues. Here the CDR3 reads CASSFTGTGGNTIYF. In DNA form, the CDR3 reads TGTGCCAGCAGCTTTACCGGGACAGGGGGAAACACCATATATTTT.

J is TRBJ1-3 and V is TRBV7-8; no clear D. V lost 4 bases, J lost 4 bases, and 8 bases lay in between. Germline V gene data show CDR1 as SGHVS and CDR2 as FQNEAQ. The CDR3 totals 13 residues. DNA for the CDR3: TGTGCCAGCAGCTGGACTCCAGGAAACACCATATATTTT. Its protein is CASSWTPGNTIYF. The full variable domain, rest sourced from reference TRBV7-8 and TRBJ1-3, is GAGVSQSPRYKVAKRGQDVALRCDPISGHVSLFWYQQALGQGPEFLTYFQNEAQLDKSGLPSDRFFAERPEGSVSTLKIQRTQQEDSAVYLCASSWTPGNTIYFGEGSWLTVV.

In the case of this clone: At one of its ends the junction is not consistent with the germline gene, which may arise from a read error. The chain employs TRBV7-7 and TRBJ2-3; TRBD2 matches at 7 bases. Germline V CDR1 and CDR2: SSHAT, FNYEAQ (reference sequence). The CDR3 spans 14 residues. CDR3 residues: CASSLNSGTNTQYF. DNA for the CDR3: TGTGCTAGCAGCTTAAATTCCGGGACTAATACGCAGTATTTT.

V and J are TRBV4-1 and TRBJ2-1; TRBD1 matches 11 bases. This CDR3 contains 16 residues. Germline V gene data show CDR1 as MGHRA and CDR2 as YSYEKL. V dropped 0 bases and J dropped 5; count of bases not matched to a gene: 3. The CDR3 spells CASSQDGTGGDNEQFF. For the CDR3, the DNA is TGCGCCAGCAGCCAAGATGGGACAGGGGGGGACAATGAGCAGTTCTTC.

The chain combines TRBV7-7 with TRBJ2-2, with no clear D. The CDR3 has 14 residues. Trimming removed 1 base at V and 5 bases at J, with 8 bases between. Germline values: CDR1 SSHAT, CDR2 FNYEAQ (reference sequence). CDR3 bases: TGTGCCAGCAGCTTAGGGAAGGAGACCGGGGAGCTGTTTTTT. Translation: CASSLGKETGELFF.

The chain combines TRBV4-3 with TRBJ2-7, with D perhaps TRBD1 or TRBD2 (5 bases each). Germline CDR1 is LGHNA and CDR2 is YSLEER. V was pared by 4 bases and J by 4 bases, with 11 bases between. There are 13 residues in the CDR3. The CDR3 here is CASSRGTSYEQYF. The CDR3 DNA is TGCGCCAGCAGCCGAGGGACGTCGTACGAGCAGTACTTC.

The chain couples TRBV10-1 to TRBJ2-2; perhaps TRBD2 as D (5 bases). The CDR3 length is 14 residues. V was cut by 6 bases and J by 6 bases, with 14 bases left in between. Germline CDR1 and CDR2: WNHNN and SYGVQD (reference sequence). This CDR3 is CASSRRDLSGELFF. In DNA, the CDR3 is TGCGCCAGCAGCAGACGGGATTTATCCGGGGAGCTGTTTTTT.

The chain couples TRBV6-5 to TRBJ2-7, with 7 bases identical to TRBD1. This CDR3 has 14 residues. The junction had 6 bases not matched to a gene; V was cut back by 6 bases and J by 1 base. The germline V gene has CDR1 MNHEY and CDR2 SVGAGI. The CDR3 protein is CASRDRVRSYEQYF. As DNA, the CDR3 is TGTGCCAGCAGAGACAGGGTACGATCCTACGAGCAGTACTTC.

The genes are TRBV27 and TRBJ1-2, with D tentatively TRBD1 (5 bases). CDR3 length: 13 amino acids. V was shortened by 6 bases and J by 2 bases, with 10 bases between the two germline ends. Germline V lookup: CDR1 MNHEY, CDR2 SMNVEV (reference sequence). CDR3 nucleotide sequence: TGTGCCAGCAGGAGGGGAGCAAACTATGGCTACACCTTC. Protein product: CASRRGANYGYTF.

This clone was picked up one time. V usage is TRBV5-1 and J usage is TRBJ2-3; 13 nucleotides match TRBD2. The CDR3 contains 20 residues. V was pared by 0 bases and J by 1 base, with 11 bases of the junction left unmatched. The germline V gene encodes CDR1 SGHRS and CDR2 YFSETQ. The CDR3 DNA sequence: TGCGCCAGCAGCTTGGATGGACTAGCGGGGGCTCACGCGGGCACAGATACGCAGTATTTT. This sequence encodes CASSLDGLAGAHAGTDTQYF.

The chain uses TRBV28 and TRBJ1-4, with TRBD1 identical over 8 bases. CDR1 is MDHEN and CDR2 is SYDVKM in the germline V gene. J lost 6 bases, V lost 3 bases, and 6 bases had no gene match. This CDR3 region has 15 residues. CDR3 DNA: TGTGCCAGCAGTTTTACAGGGGGACGGGATGAAAAACTGTTTTTT. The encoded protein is CASSFTGGRDEKLFF.

CDR3 amino acids: CASSRGTENTEAFF. The CDR3 nucleotides read TGTGCCAGCAGCCGCGGGACAGAGAACACTGAAGCTTTCTTT. The chain employs TRBV7-6 and TRBJ1-1, with 7 bases aligning to TRBD1. Per germline, CDR1 SGHVS and CDR2 FNYEAQ. This CDR3 contains 14 residues. The V and J ends lost 5 bases and 1 base, in that order; junction bases with no gene match: 4.

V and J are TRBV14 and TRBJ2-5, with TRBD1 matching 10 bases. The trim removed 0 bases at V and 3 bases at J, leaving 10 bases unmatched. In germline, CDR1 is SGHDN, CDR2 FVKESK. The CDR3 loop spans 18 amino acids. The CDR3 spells CASSQETFGQGGKETQYF. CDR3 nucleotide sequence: TGTGCCAGCAGCCAAGAAACATTTGGACAGGGGGGGAAAGAGACCCAGTACTTC.

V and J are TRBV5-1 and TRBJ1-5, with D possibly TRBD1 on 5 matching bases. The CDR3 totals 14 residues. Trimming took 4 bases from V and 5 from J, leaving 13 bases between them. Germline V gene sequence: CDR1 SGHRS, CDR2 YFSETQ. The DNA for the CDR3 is TGCGCCAGCAGCCCGGGACCGCCCGATCAGCCCCAGCATTTT. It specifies CASSPGPPDQPQHF.

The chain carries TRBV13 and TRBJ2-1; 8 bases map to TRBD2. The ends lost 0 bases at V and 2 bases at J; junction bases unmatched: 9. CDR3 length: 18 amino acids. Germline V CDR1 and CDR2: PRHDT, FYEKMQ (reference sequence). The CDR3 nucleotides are TGTGCCAGCAGCTTAGGCCCCAGTCCGCGGGGGGCCTACAATGAGCAGTTCTTC. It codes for CASSLGPSPRGAYNEQFF.

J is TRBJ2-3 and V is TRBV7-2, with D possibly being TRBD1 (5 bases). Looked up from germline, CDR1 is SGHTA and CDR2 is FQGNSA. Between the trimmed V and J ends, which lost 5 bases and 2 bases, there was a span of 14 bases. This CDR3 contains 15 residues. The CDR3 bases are TGTGCCAGCAGCCAAGGTGGGGCGTCCACAGATACGCAGTATTTT. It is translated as CASSQGGASTDTQYF.

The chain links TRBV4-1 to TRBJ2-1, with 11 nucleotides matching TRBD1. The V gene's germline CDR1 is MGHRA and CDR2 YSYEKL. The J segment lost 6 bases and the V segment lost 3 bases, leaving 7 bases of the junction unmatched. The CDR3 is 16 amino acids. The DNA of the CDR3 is TGCGCCAGCAGCCAGACGGGACAGGGGGTAGGCAATGAGCAGTTCTTC. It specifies CASSQTGQGVGNEQFF.

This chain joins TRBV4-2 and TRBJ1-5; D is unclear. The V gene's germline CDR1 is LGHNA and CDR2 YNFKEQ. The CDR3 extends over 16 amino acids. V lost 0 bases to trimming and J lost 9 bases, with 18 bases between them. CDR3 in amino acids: CASSQDLGRTEGPQHF. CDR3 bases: TGTGCCAGCAGCCAAGATTTGGGGAGGACCGAGGGGCCCCAGCATTTT.

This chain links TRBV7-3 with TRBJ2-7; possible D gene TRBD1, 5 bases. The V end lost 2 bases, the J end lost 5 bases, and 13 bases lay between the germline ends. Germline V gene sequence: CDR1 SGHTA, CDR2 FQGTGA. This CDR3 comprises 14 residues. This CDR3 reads CASSLGASTDEQYF. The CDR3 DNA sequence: TGTGCCAGCAGCTTAGGGGCAAGCACCGACGAGCAGTACTTC.

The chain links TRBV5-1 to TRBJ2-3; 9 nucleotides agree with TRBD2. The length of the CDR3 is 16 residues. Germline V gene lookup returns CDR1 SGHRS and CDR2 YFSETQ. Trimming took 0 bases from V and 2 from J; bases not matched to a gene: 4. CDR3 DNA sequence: TGCGCCAGCAGCTTGGCTGCTAGCGGGGACACAGATACGCAGTATTTT. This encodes CASSLAASGDTDTQYF. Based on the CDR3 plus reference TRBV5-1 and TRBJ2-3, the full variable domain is KAGVTQTPRYLIKTRGQQVTLSCSPISGHRSVSWYQQTPGQGLQFLFEYFSETQRNKGNFPGRFSGRQFSNSRSEMNVSTLELGDSALYLCASSLAASGDTDTQYFGPGTRLTVL.

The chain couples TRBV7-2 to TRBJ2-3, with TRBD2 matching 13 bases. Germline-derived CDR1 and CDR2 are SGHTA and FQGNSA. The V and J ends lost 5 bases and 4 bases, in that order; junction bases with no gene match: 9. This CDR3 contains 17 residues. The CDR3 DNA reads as TGTGCCAGCAGCGTTATAGGACTAGCGGGGGCCTCAGATACGCAGTATTTT. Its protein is CASSVIGLAGASDTQYF.

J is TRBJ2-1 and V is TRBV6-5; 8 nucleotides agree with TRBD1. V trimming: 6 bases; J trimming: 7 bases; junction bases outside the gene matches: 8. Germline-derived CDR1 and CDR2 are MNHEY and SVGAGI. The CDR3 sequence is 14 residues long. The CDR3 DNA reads TGTGCCAGCAGCCAACCTAGGACAGGGAATGAGCAGTTCTTC. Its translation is CASSQPRTGNEQFF.

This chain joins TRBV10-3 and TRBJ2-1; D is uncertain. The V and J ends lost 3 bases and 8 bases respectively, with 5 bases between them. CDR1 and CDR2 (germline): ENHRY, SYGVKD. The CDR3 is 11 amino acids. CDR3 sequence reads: CAISDVYEQFF. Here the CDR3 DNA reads TGTGCCATCAGTGATGTTTATGAGCAGTTCTTC.